The source of this TCR beta chain is a study of blood T cell repertoires in COVID-19. Trimming at V came to 6 bases and at J to 6 bases, leaving 11 bases not matched to a gene. Germline CDR1 SGHTA, CDR2 FQGNSA. The CDR3 spans 14 residues. Generated by immunoSEQ multiplex PCR, the TCRdb table keeps only in-frame clones and is missing some. The data contain approximately 44,000 clones, around three quarters of them singletons. The rearrangement joins TRBV7-2 to TRBJ2-7; 7 nucleotides align to TRBD2. Sequenced input: peripheral blood. The receptor comes from a woman older than 75 with acute or convalescent COVID-19. CDR3 nucleotides: TGTGCCAGCAGGGCTAGCGGATTGGAGGGCGAGCAGTACTTC. Its protein product is CASRASGLEGEQYF.